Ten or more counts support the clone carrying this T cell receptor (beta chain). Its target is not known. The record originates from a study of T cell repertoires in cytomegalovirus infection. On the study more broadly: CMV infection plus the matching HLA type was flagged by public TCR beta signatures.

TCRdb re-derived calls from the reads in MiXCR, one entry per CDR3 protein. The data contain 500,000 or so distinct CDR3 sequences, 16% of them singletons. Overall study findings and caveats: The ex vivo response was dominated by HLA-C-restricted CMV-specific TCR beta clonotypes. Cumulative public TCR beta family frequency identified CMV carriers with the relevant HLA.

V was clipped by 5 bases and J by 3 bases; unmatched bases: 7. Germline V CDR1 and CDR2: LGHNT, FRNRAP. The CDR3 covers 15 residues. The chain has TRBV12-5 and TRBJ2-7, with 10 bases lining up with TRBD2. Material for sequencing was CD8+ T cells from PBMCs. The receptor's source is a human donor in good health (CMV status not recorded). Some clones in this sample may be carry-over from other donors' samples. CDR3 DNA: TGTGCTAGTGGTCGAGGACTAGCGGAGATCTACGAGCAGTACTTC. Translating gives CASGRGLAEIYEQYF.